These 11 T cell receptor beta chains share one sample of origin, sequenced in a study of T cell repertoires in cytomegalovirus infection. TCRdb re-analysed the reads in MiXCR, keeping a single row per CDR3 protein. The table lists 510,000 or so distinct CDR3 sequences, approximately 26% of them singletons. Sequencing used PBMCs. These receptors were taken from a human donor in good health (CMV status not recorded). Some clones in this sample may be carry-over from other donors' samples.

V usage is TRBV6-6 and J usage is TRBJ2-1; D may correspond to TRBD1 or TRBD2 (5 bases each). V was shortened by 6 bases and J by 4 bases, with 7 bases between the two germline ends. CDR3 size: 12 residues. Germline V lookup: CDR1 MNHNY, CDR2 SVGAGI (reference sequence). The CDR3 coding sequence is TGTGCCAGCAGGAGGGGTTACAATGAGCAGTTCTTC. Translating it yields CASRRGYNEQFF.

V is TRBV19 and J is TRBJ2-2; the match to TRBD1 covers 7 bases. The germline V gene has CDR1 LNHDA and CDR2 SQIVND (reference sequence). The CDR3 consists of 15 residues. Trimming cost V 4 bases and J 4 bases; bases outside gene matches: 6. Here the CDR3 reads CASSRGQWATGELFF. The DNA for the CDR3 is TGTGCCAGTAGTAGGGGACAGTGGGCCACCGGGGAGCTGTTTTTT.

This clonotype was counted between two and nine times. The CDR3 protein is CASGFLGTGMNEQFF. For the CDR3, the DNA is TGTGCCAGCGGGTTCCTAGGGACTGGCATGAATGAGCAGTTCTTC. The V call is TRBV12-3 or TRBV12-4, the J call TRBJ2-1; TRBD2 might be the D (6 bases). Trimming took off 8 bases at V and 7 bases at J, with 21 bases between the two ends. The CDR3 spans 15 residues.

Ten or more counts support this clonotype. The chain carries TRBV7-2 and TRBJ2-5; D is unresolved. The V gene's germline CDR1 is SGHTA and CDR2 FQGNSA. Trimming removed 5 bases from V and 1 base from J, with 14 bases in between. The CDR3 runs to 15 residues. CDR3 DNA sequence: TGTGCCAGCAGCCTTAAGATCCCGACCCAAGAGACCCAGTACTTC. Translation: CASSLKIPTQETQYF.

The chain has TRBV11-2 and TRBJ2-2, with D possibly TRBD2 on 5 matching bases. Germline V gene lookup returns CDR1 SGHAT and CDR2 FQNNGV. CDR3 length: 15 amino acids. The V end lost 1 base, the J end lost 5 bases, and 11 bases lay between the germline ends. The CDR3: CASSLGPLVTGELFF. CDR3 nucleotide sequence: TGTGCCAGCAGCTTAGGTCCACTAGTAACCGGGGAGCTGTTTTTT.

The chain links TRBV4-3 to TRBJ2-1, with 8 bases identical to TRBD2. The V and J ends lost 0 bases and 7 bases, in that order; junction bases with no gene match: 11. The CDR3 loop spans 17 amino acids. In germline, CDR1 is LGHNA, CDR2 YSLEER. As DNA, the CDR3 is TGCGCCAGCAGCCAAGAAGAGTCAGCGGGAGTGAAGAATGAGCAGTTCTTC. It yields the protein CASSQEESAGVKNEQFF.

The V call is TRBV4-1, the J call TRBJ2-7; possibly TRBD1 for D (6 bases). Germline V gene lookup returns CDR1 MGHRA and CDR2 YSYEKL. Trimming shortened V by 0 bases and J by 7 bases, and 13 bases separated the two germline ends. This CDR3 is built from 14 residues. In nucleotides, the CDR3 is TGCGCCAGCAGCCAAGAGGGAACCGGGACAGAGCAGTACTTC. Protein product: CASSQEGTGTEQYF.

The chain uses TRBV4-1 and TRBJ2-6; D is tentatively TRBD1 or TRBD2 (5 bases each). This CDR3 is built from 19 residues. Germline CDR1 is MGHRA and CDR2 is YSYEKL. Deletions cut 0 bases from V and 2 bases from J, with 17 bases between. The CDR3 DNA follows: TGCGCCAGCAGCCAAGATGAAGGGACCCGGGGCGCTGGGGCCAACGTCCTGACTTTC. Its translation is CASSQDEGTRGAGANVLTF.

The chain carries TRBV7-8 and TRBJ2-6, with D perhaps matching TRBD2 (5 bases). This CDR3 is 17 amino acids long. Trimming removed 4 bases at V and 2 bases at J, with 15 bases between. The germline V gene encodes CDR1 SGHVS and CDR2 FQNEAQ. The CDR3 DNA reads TGTGCCAGCAGCTGGGAGTCTGGAAGAGCTGGGGCCAACGTCCTGACTTTC. Its translation is CASSWESGRAGANVLTF.

This clonotype was seen a handful of times. The chain is built from TRBV5-4 and TRBJ2-3; D gene ambiguous. The ends were cut back, 2 bases at V and 3 bases at J, with 10 bases in the middle. Germline V gives CDR1 SGHNT, CDR2 YYREEE (reference sequence). The CDR3 runs to 14 residues. The CDR3 loop is CASSFSAATDTQYF. The CDR3 region has the DNA TGTGCCAGCAGCTTCTCCGCAGCGACAGATACGCAGTATTTT.

A few counts support this clonotype. The CDR3 is CASSPGTSALGQYF. Written as DNA, the CDR3 is TGTGCCAGCAGCCCCGGGACTAGCGCACTGGGGCAGTACTTC. This chain links TRBV7-6 with TRBJ2-7; 10 nucleotides align to TRBD2. Trimming cost V 5 bases and J 9 bases; bases outside gene matches: 10. Germline V gene data show CDR1 as SGHVS and CDR2 as FNYEAQ. The length of the CDR3 is 14 residues.